The source of this TCR beta chain is a study of blood T cell repertoires in COVID-19. Clones were sequenced by immunoSEQ multiplex PCR, and TCRdb holds only the in-frame ones, with some missing. The table shows around 260,000 clones, with 80% to 95% occurring only once. Germline lookup yields CDR1 MDHEN and CDR2 SYDVKM. The V gene lost 6 bases and the J gene lost 4 bases, with 12 bases spanning the gap. This CDR3 spans 14 amino acids. The chain carries TRBV28 and TRBJ1-4, with a tentative D call TRBD1 (5 bases). The clonotype originates from a person aged 18-35 years with COVID-19, enrolled during active disease. Material: peripheral blood. The CDR3 DNA sequence: TGTGCCAGCAGGTCACAGGCGAGTAATGAAAAACTGTTTTTT. It yields the protein CASRSQASNEKLFF.